What follows are 9 T cell receptor beta chains derived from one specimen sequenced in a study of cytotoxic CD8 clonotypes in ibrutinib-treated CLL. TCRdb's copy holds only in-frame clones and misses some; the assay was immunoSEQ multiplex PCR. The sample has about 300,000 clones, around 76% seen once. The sequenced sample was PBMCs, obtained at disease progression, from a patient treated with ibrutinib. These receptors came from a human donor with chronic lymphocytic leukemia.

This clone came up a few times. This chain connects TRBV2 to TRBJ2-7; D is unclear. The germline CDR1 and CDR2 sequences are SNHLY and FYNNEI. V lost 6 bases to trimming and J lost 9 bases, with 21 bases between them. The CDR3 consists of 14 residues. CDR3 sequence (DNA): TGTGCCAGCAGGAGTCCCGGTGAAGGGCACGGGCAGTACTTC. The encoded protein is CASRSPGEGHGQYF.

The chain employs TRBV10-1 and TRBJ2-2; D ambiguous. Deletions cut 1 base from V and 4 bases from J, with 10 bases between. The CDR3 totals 15 residues. The germline gives CDR1 WNHNN, CDR2 SYGVQD (reference sequence). The CDR3 DNA follows: TGCGCCAGCAGTGAGTTTAGAACCCTCACCGGGGAGCTGTTTTTT. Translated: CASSEFRTLTGELFF.

The CDR3 DNA is TGTGCCACCAGCGTACGACAGGGCGCACCGTTTTTT. Its protein is CATSVRQGAPFF. The chain recombines TRBV15 with TRBJ1-4; 7 positions agree with TRBD1. This CDR3 has 12 amino acids. V gave up 5 bases and J gave up 16 bases; unmatched junction bases: 10. Germline V lookup: CDR1 LNHNV, CDR2 YYDKDF (reference sequence).

The CDR3 sequence: CASSVRAPGTGELFF. CDR3 bases: TGTGCCAGCAGCGTCCGGGCGCCGGGCACCGGGGAGCTGTTTTTT. The chain carries TRBV7-6 and TRBJ2-2, with D hard to call. The CDR3 is 15 amino acids. Per the germline V gene, CDR1 is SGHVS and CDR2 is FNYEAQ. The germline V and J ends were trimmed by 5 bases and 4 bases, with 14 bases remaining between them.

With respect to this clone: Other DNA sequences in this specimen translate into the identical CDR3. The genes are TRBV5-1 and TRBJ2-7, with a tentative D call TRBD1 (5 bases). Germline CDR1 SGHRS, CDR2 YFSETQ. The V end lost 3 bases, the J end lost 4 bases, and 5 bases lay between the germline ends. The CDR3 totals 11 residues. CDR3 amino acids: CASSSGYEQYF. The CDR3 DNA reads as TGCGCCAGCAGCTCAGGGTACGAGCAGTACTTC.

DNA for the CDR3: TGTGCCAGCAGCGCGACAGCAAGAACCTCTGGGGCCAACGTCCTGACTTTC. It is translated as CASSATARTSGANVLTF. The gene calls are TRBV7-3 and TRBJ2-6, with D maybe TRBD1 (5 bases). The CDR3 consists of 17 residues. The germline V gene has CDR1 SGHTA and CDR2 FQGTGA. Between the trimmed V and J ends, which lost 5 bases and 0 bases, there was a span of 14 bases.

The CDR3 reads CASSPISGVNTEAFF. The CDR3 bases are TGCGCCAGCAGCCCGATTTCGGGGGTGAACACTGAAGCTTTCTTT. The chain has TRBV5-1 and TRBJ1-1, with TRBD1 as a possible D gene (5 bases). CDR3 length equals 15 residues. CDR1 is SGHRS, CDR2 YFSETQ, per germline. V dropped 4 bases and J dropped 0 bases, with 13 bases sitting between them.

The chain links TRBV2 to TRBJ1-2; the match to TRBD1 covers 7 bases. J was trimmed by 4 bases and V by 6 bases; bases with no gene match: 8. The CDR3 runs 14 residues. CDR1 and CDR2 (germline): SNHLY, FYNNEI. This CDR3 reads CASSYMGQTYGYTF. CDR3 coding DNA: TGTGCCAGCAGCTACATGGGACAGACCTATGGCTACACCTTC.

This chain links TRBV10-1 with TRBJ1-5; D not resolved. The CDR3 spans 13 residues. Between the trimmed V and J ends, which lost 9 bases and 1 base, there was a span of 10 bases. The germline V gene encodes CDR1 WNHNN and CDR2 SYGVQD (reference sequence). The CDR3 sequence: CARALRSNQPQHF. Written as DNA, the CDR3 is TGCGCCAGGGCCCTGCGGAGCAATCAGCCCCAGCATTTT.